A selection of T cell receptor beta chains follows, all from one sample in a study of metastatic and nonmetastatic thyroid tumors. With MiXCR, TCRdb reprocessed the PCR reads. The repertoire has about 12,000 clones, approximately 32% of them found once; the top ten carry about an eighth. Sample: tumor tissue. The receptor set was obtained from a female donor with papillary thyroid cancer or a benign thyroid nodule (not recorded which). Some clones in this sample may be carry-over from other donors' samples. Both conserved end residues are part of each CDR3. The D gene is left open where the match is weak. Clone size, where shown, is once, few, many, or a class for clones that have expanded.

D,V,J,size,CDR3,DNA
-,TRBV7-2,TRBJ2-7,-,CASSFQGYEQYF,TGTGCCAGCAGCTTTCAAGGCTACGAGCAGTACTTC
-,TRBV18,TRBJ2-7,medium-sized,CASSPPVPGRFPLEQYF,TGTGCCAGCTCACCACCGGTTCCGGGCAGGTTTCCTCTCGAGCAGTACTTC
-,TRBV28,TRBJ2-7,-,CASSLRGRNSYEQYF,TGTGCCAGCAGTTTAAGAGGGCGGAACTCCTACGAGCAGTACTTC
-,TRBV5-6,TRBJ1-2,medium-sized,CASSLARGMVGYTF,TGTGCCAGCAGCTTGGCTCGAGGGATGGTTGGCTACACCTTC
-,TRBV28,TRBJ2-7,few,CASSLPSYEQYF,TGTGCCAGCAGCTTGCCTTCCTACGAGCAGTACTTC
TRBD1,TRBV18,TRBJ1-2,-,CASSRGQGPNYGYTF,TGTGCCAGCTCACGGGGACAGGGGCCCAACTATGGCTACACCTTC
TRBD2,TRBV11-2,TRBJ2-5,-,CASSLFASGTSGRAGETQYF,TGTGCCAGCAGCTTATTTGCGTCCGGGACTAGCGGGAGGGCCGGGGAGACCCAGTACTTC
-,TRBV14,TRBJ1-1,-,CASSQDSLNTEAFF,TGTGCCAGCAGCCAAGACAGCTTGAACACTGAAGCTTTCTTT
TRBD2,TRBV20-1,TRBJ2-5,-,CSARFREGRIEETQYF,TGCAGTGCTAGATTTCGGGAGGGCCGAATCGAAGAGACCCAGTACTTC
TRBD2,TRBV20-1,TRBJ2-1,medium-sized,CSAYSGRASNEQFF,TGCAGTGCCTATAGCGGGAGGGCCTCTAATGAGCAGTTCTTC
-,TRBV19,TRBJ1-5,few,CASSIFDFNKPQHF,TGTGCCAGTAGTATTTTCGACTTTAATAAGCCCCAGCATTTT
-,TRBV2,TRBJ2-2,-,CASSQEGPANTGELFF,TGTGCCAGCAGTCAGGAGGGCCCAGCGAACACCGGGGAGCTGTTTTTT
-,TRBV11-2,TRBJ2-5,few,CASSQYGGPQETQYF,TGTGCCAGCAGCCAATACGGAGGACCCCAAGAGACCCAGTACTTC
TRBD1,TRBV20-1,TRBJ1-3,medium-sized,CSALGGAKGNTIYF,TGCAGTGCTTTAGGGGGCGCAAAAGGGAACACCATATATTTT
-,TRBV5-6,TRBJ1-2,-,CASSFGRFGGDYGYTF,TGTGCCAGCAGTTTTGGTCGGTTCGGCGGAGATTATGGCTACACCTTC